This TCR beta chain stems from a study of response to subunit inactivated influenza vaccine. General observations from the study: The study's authors posited that every seasonal influenza vaccination enlists few new T cells.

This clonotype was observed a handful of times. Its specificity is not known. TCRdb analysed the RT-PCR reads with MiXCR anew, one entry per CDR3 protein. The top ten hold around 10% of the sample, which has approximately 680,000 distinct CDR3 sequences, around a sixth seen once. The CDR3 extends over 16 amino acids. Germline lookup yields CDR1 KGHSH and CDR2 LQKENI. Trimming removed 1 base from V and 1 base from J, with 11 bases in between. Sample: PBMCs from blood, taken roughly 13 days after vaccination. The chain carries TRBV18 and TRBJ2-1; D may be TRBD1 (6 bases). This TCR was recovered from a man over 45 who received an inactivated influenza vaccine. As DNA, the CDR3 is TGTGCCAGCTCACCACAACAACAGGGTTCCTACAATGAGCAGTTCTTC. Translating gives CASSPQQQGSYNEQFF. Using reference TRBV18 and TRBJ2-1 for the parts outside the CDR3, the full variable domain is NAGVMQNPRHLVRRRGQEARLRCSPMKGHSHVYWYRQLPEEGLKFMVYLQKENIIDESGMPKERFSAEFPKEGPSILRIQQVVRGDSAAYFCASSPQQQGSYNEQFFGPGTRLTVL.